This passage covers 18 T cell receptor beta chains from one sample sequenced in a study of vaccination and CD4 T cells after COVID-19. Cultured CD4+ T cell DNA underwent sequencing with the Oncomine TCR Beta short-read assay. TCRdb itself ran the PCR reads through MiXCR, one entry per CDR3 protein. The sample lists more than 10,000 distinct CDR3 sequences; less than 70% were seen once. Noted treatment: roughly 11-day PBMC culture with coronavirus spike peptide pools or control peptides (ViraFEST assay). Their recognized antigens are unknown. The sample consisted of CD4+ T cells from blood, cultured in vitro, taken before SARS-CoV-2 vaccination. The receptors originated from a human donor who had recovered from COVID-19.

This clonotype was detected a few times. V is TRBV19 and J is TRBJ1-2; 8 positions agree with TRBD1. Germline lookup yields CDR1 LNHDA and CDR2 SQIVND (reference sequence). The CDR3 covers 14 residues. Trimming at V came to 7 bases and at J to 5 bases, leaving 9 bases not matched to a gene. DNA of the CDR3: TGTGCCAGTAATCCGACAGGGGAAGGTTATGGCTACACCTTC. Its protein is CASNPTGEGYGYTF.

The gene calls are TRBV20-1 and TRBJ1-2, with D perhaps matching TRBD1 (6 bases). CDR3 length: 13 amino acids. Trimming took 1 base from V and 3 from J, leaving 9 bases between them. Germline CDR1 reads DFQATT; CDR2 reads SNEGSKA (reference sequence). The DNA for the CDR3 is TGCAGTGCTAGAGCGGGGGCTGACTATGGCTACACCTTC. It codes for CSARAGADYGYTF.

The rearrangement uses TRBV6-5 and TRBJ1-4; maybe TRBD1 (5 bases). Trimming shortened V by 2 bases and J by 2 bases, and 6 bases separated the two germline ends. CDR3 length: 14 residues. Germline-derived CDR1 and CDR2 are MNHEY and SVGAGI. The CDR3 DNA follows: TGTGCCAGCAGTTACGACAGTACTAATGAAAAACTGTTTTTT. This gives the protein CASSYDSTNEKLFF.

J is TRBJ2-3 and V is TRBV27, with D perhaps matching TRBD1 (8 bases). CDR1 is MNHEY and CDR2 is SMNVEV in the germline V gene (reference sequence). The V gene lost 5 bases and the J gene lost 4 bases, with 25 bases spanning the gap. This CDR3 has 18 residues. The CDR3: CASSSRGRAGVVSDTQYF. CDR3 coding DNA: TGTGCCAGCAGTAGCAGGGGGCGGGCGGGAGTGGTGTCAGATACGCAGTATTTT.

This clonotype was counted only a few times. V and J are TRBV7-3 and TRBJ2-5, with a tentative D call TRBD2 (6 bases). The CDR3 sequence is 15 residues long. The ends were cut back, 5 bases at V and 0 bases at J, with 13 bases in the middle. Germline CDR1 reads SGHTA; CDR2 reads FQGTGA. CDR3 in DNA: TGTGCCAGCAGCCCACGCGGGGATTACCAAGAGACCCAGTACTTC. As protein: CASSPRGDYQETQYF.

This sequence joins TRBV7-9 and TRBJ2-1; a possible D gene is TRBD1 (6 bases). Trimming took off 5 bases at V and 4 bases at J, with 15 bases between the two ends. Germline CDR1 reads SEHNR; CDR2 reads FQNEAQ (reference sequence). The CDR3 extends over 15 amino acids. CDR3: CASSLTGQAYNEQFF. The DNA of the CDR3 is TGTGCCAGCAGCCTAACAGGGCAAGCTTACAATGAGCAGTTCTTC.

This clonotype was seen only a few times. The chain uses TRBV6-1 and TRBJ2-5, with D perhaps matching TRBD1 or TRBD2 (5 bases each). Germline assignment: CDR1 MNHNS and CDR2 SASEGT. V gave up 3 bases and J gave up 3 bases, with 11 bases separating them. This CDR3 has 14 residues. The CDR3 loop is CASSEFGAKETQYF. The CDR3 nucleotides read TGTGCCAGCAGTGAGTTCGGGGCAAAAGAGACCCAGTACTTC.

V usage is TRBV7-6 and J usage is TRBJ2-5; 10 bases are a match to TRBD1. Germline CDR1 SGHVS, CDR2 FNYEAQ. The CDR3 extends over 14 amino acids. The trim removed 5 bases at V and 4 bases at J, leaving 4 bases unmatched. In nucleotides, the CDR3 is TGTGCCAGCAGCCCAGGACAGGGGGGAGAGACCCAGTACTTC. This encodes CASSPGQGGETQYF.

The CDR3: CASSYAGETQYF. The DNA of the CDR3 is TGTGCCAGCAGTTACGCGGGAGAGACCCAGTACTTC. V and J are TRBV6-2 or TRBV6-3 and TRBJ2-5; tentative D call: TRBD2 (5 bases). Per the germline V gene, CDR1 is MNHEY and CDR2 is SVGEGT. CDR3 length: 12 amino acids. V dropped 2 bases and J dropped 4 bases, with 5 bases sitting between them.

The J gene is TRBJ2-3, the V gene TRBV20-1; perhaps TRBD1 as D (5 bases). Germline CDR1 and CDR2: DFQATT and SNEGSKA (reference sequence). The CDR3 is made up of 15 amino acids. Trimming took off 5 bases at V and 0 bases at J, with 15 bases between the two ends. This CDR3 is CSASITGYSTDTQYF. The CDR3 bases are TGCAGTGCTTCAATTACAGGCTATAGCACAGATACGCAGTATTTT.

The chain couples TRBV19 to TRBJ2-7, with 14 bases identical to TRBD2. V gave up 6 bases and J gave up 0 bases; unmatched junction bases: 7. CDR1 is LNHDA, CDR2 SQIVND, per germline (reference sequence). The CDR3 contains 17 residues. The CDR3 region has the DNA TGTGCCAGTAGCAGACTAGCGGGAGGGACGAGCTCCTACGAGCAGTACTTC. Translation gives CASSRLAGGTSSYEQYF.

This clonotype was found a few times. CDR3 DNA sequence: TGTGCCTGGAGTAAGGGGGCTGAGGATACGCAGTATTTT. It is translated as CAWSKGAEDTQYF. The rearrangement joins TRBV30 to TRBJ2-3; 7 bases map to TRBD1. Germline CDR1 reads GTSNPN; CDR2 reads SVGIG (reference sequence). The junction had 5 bases not matched to a gene; V was cut back by 2 bases and J by 6 bases. CDR3 length: 13 residues.

The chain joins TRBV6-5 to TRBJ2-7, with D perhaps TRBD1 (5 bases). CDR3 length: 15 residues. Germline V gives CDR1 MNHEY, CDR2 SVGAGI. V was shortened by 0 bases and J by 7 bases, with 16 bases between the two germline ends. For the CDR3, the DNA is TGTGCCAGCAGTTACTCGAGCCCAGGGTGGTCTGAGCAGTACTTC. Translation gives CASSYSSPGWSEQYF.

To note about this clonotype: A junction end diverges from the germline sequence, so it may reflect a read error. The rearrangement links TRBV28 to TRBJ2-5; D unclear. The V gene's germline CDR1 is MDHEN and CDR2 SYDVKM. This CDR3 has 17 amino acids. The CDR3 spells CASSYTIREIGQETQYF. The CDR3 DNA sequence: TGCGCCAGCAGCTACACTATCCGAGAGATCGGACAAGAGACCCAGTACTTC. Full variable domain (rest looked up from reference TRBV28 and TRBJ2-5): DVKVTQSSRYLVKRTGEKVFLECVQDMDHENMFWYRQDPGLGLRLIYFSYDVKMKEKGDIPEGYSVSREKKERFSLILESASTNQTSMYLCASSYTIREIGQETQYFGPGTRLLVL.

CDR3 sequence: CASSEQGLGAKNIQYF. The CDR3 nucleotides read TGTGCCAGCAGTGAACAGGGACTAGGGGCCAAAAACATTCAGTACTTC. V is TRBV2 and J is TRBJ2-4; 8 nucleotides line up with TRBD2. The germline V gene has CDR1 SNHLY and CDR2 FYNNEI. V was clipped by 2 bases and J by 1 base; unmatched bases: 4. This CDR3 comprises 16 residues. Looking up the rest from reference TRBV2 and TRBJ2-4 gives the full variable domain: EPEVTQTPSHQVTQMGQEVILRCVPISNHLYFYWYRQILGQKVEFLVSFYNNEISEKSEIFDDQFSVERPDGSNFTLKIRSTKLEDSAMYFCASSEQGLGAKNIQYFGAGTRLSVL.

The chain recombines TRBV6-5 with TRBJ2-2; 7 bases match TRBD1. After removal of 3 bases from V and 5 bases from J, the junction contained 9 bases not matched to a gene. The CDR3 has 16 amino acids. Germline V gene data show CDR1 as MNHEY and CDR2 as SVGAGI. CDR3 sequence (DNA): TGTGCCAGCAGTTATCTATGGACAGGAAATACCGGGGAGCTGTTTTTT. Encoded protein: CASSYLWTGNTGELFF.

A few counts support this clonotype. The genes are TRBV6-5 and TRBJ2-7; 9 nucleotides align to TRBD1. The CDR3 has 13 residues. Germline V lookup: CDR1 MNHEY, CDR2 SVGAGI. The V gene end was trimmed by 4 bases and the J gene end by 6 bases; junction bases not matched to a gene: 4. The CDR3 DNA reads TGTGCCAGCAGTTTGGGACAGGGAGGCGAGCAGTACTTC. This translates into CASSLGQGGEQYF.

The CDR3 sequence: CSASGTSGLGEYF. The CDR3 DNA reads TGCAGTGCTAGTGGCACTAGCGGCTTGGGAGAGTATTTT. The chain uses TRBV20-1 and TRBJ2-3, with 8 bases fitting TRBD2. The CDR3 consists of 13 residues. Looked up from germline, CDR1 is DFQATT and CDR2 is SNEGSKA (reference sequence). The J segment lost 13 bases and the V segment lost 3 bases, leaving 12 bases of the junction unmatched.